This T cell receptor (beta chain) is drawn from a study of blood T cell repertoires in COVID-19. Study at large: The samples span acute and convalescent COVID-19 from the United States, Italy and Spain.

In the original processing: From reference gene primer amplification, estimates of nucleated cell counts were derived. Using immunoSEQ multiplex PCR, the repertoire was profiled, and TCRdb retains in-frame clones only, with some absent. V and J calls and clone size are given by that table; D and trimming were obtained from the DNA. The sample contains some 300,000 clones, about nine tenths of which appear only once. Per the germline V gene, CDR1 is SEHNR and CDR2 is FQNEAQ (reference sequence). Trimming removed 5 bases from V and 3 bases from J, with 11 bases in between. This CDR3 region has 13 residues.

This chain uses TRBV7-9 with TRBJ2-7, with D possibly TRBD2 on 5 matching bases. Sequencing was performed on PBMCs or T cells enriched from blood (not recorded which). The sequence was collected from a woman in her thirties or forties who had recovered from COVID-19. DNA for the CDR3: TGTGCCAGCAGCAATTATGGGAGCTACGAGCAGTACTTC. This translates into CASSNYGSYEQYF.